Following are 23 T cell receptor beta chains from one sample sequenced in a study of blood T cell repertoires in COVID-19 (dated by TCRdb to about 2020). Receptors were amplified or captured by the immunoSEQ multiplex PCR assay. TCRdb took this table from immuneACCESS and kept in-frame rearrangements with V and J called. Such tables lack part of the clones; where checked against another copy, unresolved V genes explain under half of the gap, and the rest is unexplained. For this sample there are about 260,000 clones; more than 70% appear just once. The ten largest account for roughly 1.2% of the sample. Material for sequencing was PBMCs or T cells enriched from blood (not recorded which). These TCRs come from a woman aged 40 to 50 with acute COVID-19.

The chain uses TRBV10-3 and TRBJ2-7; 8 bases are a match to TRBD1. CDR1 ENHRY and CDR2 SYGVKD come from the germline V gene. CDR3 length equals 12 residues. Trimming cost V 10 bases and J 3 bases; bases outside gene matches: 5. CDR3 sequence: CATGGQGYEQYF. The CDR3, as DNA: TGTGCCACCGGAGGACAGGGCTACGAGCAGTACTTC.

The chain is built from TRBV30 and TRBJ1-2; D possibly corresponds to TRBD1 (6 bases). Germline CDR1 is GTSNPN and CDR2 is SVGIG (reference sequence). This CDR3 has 16 residues. V shed 2 bases and J shed 4 bases, with 20 bases lying between them. The CDR3 spells CAWSTHQGTGSYGYTF. The CDR3 nucleotides read TGTGCCTGGAGTACACACCAGGGGACGGGGAGCTATGGCTACACCTTC.

The chain is built from TRBV9 and TRBJ2-1, with 11 positions matching TRBD2. Germline V gene lookup returns CDR1 SGDLS and CDR2 YYNGEE. J gave up 4 bases and V 3 bases, and 3 bases lay outside the gene matches. The CDR3 covers 15 residues. The CDR3 reads CASSEGLAEYNEQFF. The CDR3 nucleotides are TGTGCCAGCAGCGAGGGACTAGCGGAATACAATGAGCAGTTCTTC. Complete variable domain (other parts from reference TRBV9 and TRBJ2-1): DSGVTQTPKHLITATGQRVTLRCSPRSGDLSVYWYQQSLDQGLQFLIQYYNGEERAKGNILERFSAQQFPDLHSELNLSSLELGDSALYFCASSEGLAEYNEQFFGPGTRLTVL.

This clone is a singleton in its sample. The CDR3: CASSLGLVQTSSKTQYF. The CDR3 coding sequence is TGTGCCAGCAGCTTAGGTTTAGTACAGACGTCATCGAAGACCCAGTACTTC. V usage is TRBV7-8 and J usage is TRBJ2-5; D is unresolved. The CDR3 length is 17 residues. The germline V gene has CDR1 SGHVS and CDR2 FQNEAQ. V lost 1 base, J lost 6 bases, and 21 bases lay in between.

This chain links TRBV6-2 or TRBV6-3 with TRBJ1-4; 7 positions agree with TRBD1. This CDR3 contains 14 residues. Germline loops: CDR1 MNHEY, CDR2 SVGEGT. V lost 3 bases, J lost 4 bases, and 2 bases stayed unmatched. The CDR3 DNA is TGTGCCAGCAGTTATGGACAGGTTAATGAAAAACTGTTTTTT. It translates to CASSYGQVNEKLFF.

The gene calls are TRBV6-5 and TRBJ2-1; 11 nucleotides align to TRBD2. Trimming took 6 bases from V and 3 from J; bases not matched to a gene: 4. The germline CDR1 and CDR2 sequences are MNHEY and SVGAGI. This CDR3 contains 15 residues. The DNA for the CDR3 is TGTGCCAGCAGGCTAGCGGGAGGCCGCTACAATGAGCAGTTCTTC. This translates into CASRLAGGRYNEQFF.

The CDR3 region is CASSLGQASTDTQYF. DNA for the CDR3: TGTGCCAGCTCACTTGGGCAGGCAAGCACAGATACGCAGTATTTT. The gene calls are TRBV18 and TRBJ2-3, with D unresolved. The CDR3 covers 15 residues. The germline V and J ends were trimmed by 4 bases and 0 bases, with 11 bases remaining between them. Per germline, CDR1 KGHSH and CDR2 LQKENI.

The CDR3 DNA is TGTGCCAGCAGCTCGCTCCTACAGGGACCGAGTGAAGCTTTCTTT. It encodes CASSSLLQGPSEAFF. V and J are TRBV11-3 and TRBJ1-1, with a weak D call TRBD1 (6 bases). Germline CDR1 and CDR2: SGHNT and YENEEA. The V and J ends lost 4 bases and 7 bases respectively, with 19 bases between them. The CDR3 is 15 residues long.

This clone was recorded once. This chain uses TRBV5-1 with TRBJ2-4; TRBD2 might be the D (5 bases). V was pared by 4 bases and J by 0 bases, with 14 bases between. This CDR3 region has 16 residues. Germline V gene sequence: CDR1 SGHRS, CDR2 YFSETQ. The CDR3: CASSPEKSGAKNIQYF. CDR3 in DNA: TGCGCCAGCAGCCCGGAGAAAAGCGGAGCCAAAAACATTCAGTACTTC.

This clone came up once. The chain joins TRBV7-3 to TRBJ2-7, with D maybe TRBD1 (6 bases). Germline CDR1 reads SGHTA; CDR2 reads FQGTGA. Deletions cut 5 bases from V and 7 bases from J, with 15 bases between. The CDR3 covers 13 residues. DNA for the CDR3: TGTGCCAGCAGCCAGGGGACCGTCTCTGAGCAGTACTTC. Protein: CASSQGTVSEQYF.

V usage is TRBV7-9 and J usage is TRBJ2-1, with D tentatively TRBD2 (5 bases). Germline assignment: CDR1 SEHNR and CDR2 FQNEAQ (reference sequence). CDR3 length equals 13 residues. Trimming left V 7 bases short and J 7 bases short, with 14 bases between. The CDR3 is CASNPLLANEQFF. Here the CDR3 DNA reads TGTGCCAGCAACCCACTTCTAGCAAATGAGCAGTTCTTC.

This chain links TRBV11-3 with TRBJ1-1; a weak D match, TRBD1 (6 bases). This CDR3 is 15 amino acids long. Germline V lookup: CDR1 SGHNT, CDR2 YENEEA. V dropped 2 bases and J dropped 5 bases, with 15 bases sitting between them. This chain's CDR3 is CASSLLAQGYTEAFF. The CDR3 region has the DNA TGTGCCAGCAGCTTATTGGCACAGGGCTATACTGAAGCTTTCTTT.

The chain has TRBV6-5 and TRBJ2-1; TRBD2 matches 12 bases. CDR1 is MNHEY and CDR2 is SVGAGI in the germline V gene. The CDR3 sequence is 16 residues long. Losses at the gene ends were 4 bases for V and 2 bases for J; bases not matched to a gene: 3. The CDR3 region has the DNA TGTGCCAGCAGTTGGACTAGCGGGGTTGCCTACAATGAGCAGTTCTTC. Residues: CASSWTSGVAYNEQFF.

The genes are TRBV29-1 and TRBJ2-7; 10 nucleotides match TRBD1. Germline CDR1 reads SQVTM; CDR2 reads ANQGSEA. This CDR3 region has 12 residues. V lost 6 bases and J lost 7; bases outside the gene matches: 6. The CDR3 spells CSVRQGAFEQYF. As DNA, the CDR3 is TGCAGCGTCCGACAGGGGGCATTTGAGCAGTACTTC.

V usage is TRBV28 and J usage is TRBJ2-7; TRBD1 aligns across 7 bases. V shed 7 bases and J 2 bases; nucleotides not matched to a gene: 5. CDR3 length equals 13 residues. Germline CDR1 and CDR2: MDHEN and SYDVKM. Here the CDR3 reads CASTETGPYEQYF. The CDR3 DNA reads TGTGCCAGCACAGAGACAGGGCCCTACGAGCAGTACTTC.

The rearrangement joins TRBV16 to TRBJ1-4; a possible D gene is TRBD1 (5 bases). The CDR3 runs to 18 residues. Germline V CDR1 and CDR2: KGHSY, FQNENV. The V end was cut by 0 bases, the J end by 0 bases, with 14 bases between. The CDR3 coding sequence is TGTGCCAGCAGCCAATCCGTCGGCGGAGGGGCAACTAATGAAAAACTGTTTTTT. Translated, it gives CASSQSVGGGATNEKLFF.

The chain uses TRBV6-2 or TRBV6-3 and TRBJ2-5; 9 bases are shared with TRBD2. Germline V gene sequence: CDR1 MNHEY, CDR2 SVGEGT. Losses at the gene ends were 6 bases for V and 6 bases for J; bases not matched to a gene: 14. CDR3 length: 16 residues. The CDR3 coding sequence is TGTGCCAGCAGCATTGGGGGTAGCGGGGGTTGGAAGACCCAGTACTTC. As protein: CASSIGGSGGWKTQYF.

This clone was picked up one time. V is TRBV2 and J is TRBJ2-2, with TRBD1 matching over 7 bases. There are 15 residues in the CDR3. The germline V gene encodes CDR1 SNHLY and CDR2 FYNNEI. V was clipped by 1 base and J by 5 bases; unmatched bases: 4. The CDR3: CASSEVQGNTGELFF. CDR3 DNA: TGTGCCAGCAGTGAAGTACAGGGGAATACCGGGGAGCTGTTTTTT.

V usage is TRBV11-2 and J usage is TRBJ1-6; no definite D call. The CDR3 is 13 residues long. Germline CDR1 SGHAT, CDR2 FQNNGV. V was clipped by 1 base and J by 11 bases, with 9 bases between them. This CDR3 reads CASSLGYTAPLHF. CDR3 sequence (DNA): TGTGCCAGCAGCTTAGGTTATACGGCACCCCTCCACTTT.

The chain combines TRBV19 with TRBJ2-1; 10 bases are a match to TRBD2. Germline V gives CDR1 LNHDA, CDR2 SQIVND (reference sequence). V lost 3 bases to trimming and J lost 7 bases; unmatched junction nucleotides: 12. The CDR3 covers 17 residues. DNA of the CDR3: TGTGCCAGTAGTATTGAGAGCGGGAGGGTTCTCACGAATGAGCAGTTCTTC. It is translated as CASSIESGRVLTNEQFF. The variable domain in full, with the rest retrieved from reference TRBV19 and TRBJ2-1, is DGGITQSPKYLFRKEGQNVTLSCEQNLNHDAMYWYRQDPGQGLRLIYYSQIVNDFQKGDIAEGYSVSREKKESFPLTVTSAQKNPTAFYLCASSIESGRVLTNEQFFGPGTRLTVL.

This chain connects TRBV10-1 to TRBJ2-3, with TRBD2 matching over 7 bases. CDR3 length equals 13 residues. V trimming: 3 bases; J trimming: 8 bases; junction bases outside the gene matches: 5. In germline, CDR1 is WNHNN, CDR2 SYGVQD (reference sequence). This CDR3 reads CASSDRREGTQYF. Here the CDR3 DNA reads TGCGCCAGCAGTGACCGCAGGGAGGGTACGCAGTATTTT.

The rearrangement uses TRBV2 and TRBJ2-4; D perhaps matches TRBD1 (6 bases). V lost 8 bases, J lost 2 bases, and 13 bases lay in between. The CDR3 runs 14 residues. The germline gives CDR1 SNHLY, CDR2 FYNNEI. CDR3 DNA: TGTGCCAGCTGGTCGTGGGGGCCCAAAAACATTCAGTACTTC. Its protein product is CASWSWGPKNIQYF.

The rearrangement links TRBV27 to TRBJ1-2; 8 bases are shared with TRBD1. J lost 6 bases, V lost 6 bases, and 9 bases had no gene match. CDR3 length equals 14 residues. Germline CDR1 is MNHEY and CDR2 is SMNVEV (reference sequence). This CDR3 is CASRNTGQANGYTF. For the CDR3, the DNA is TGTGCCAGCAGGAACACGGGACAGGCAAATGGCTACACCTTC.